The source of this T cell receptor (beta chain) is a study of shared clonotypes between healthy human individuals. Overall study: The donor group consisted of two women and a few men, aged 18 to 49.

Those who donated, Caucasian adults without exception, all lived in Nashville, Tennessee. In the CD4+ fraction, cells were divided into CD45RA+ naive and CD45RA-negative memory subsets. Study findings and constraints: Clonotype sharing across a few donors was observed for around 5% of naive CD4 clonotypes.

Trimming removed 4 bases at V and 3 bases at J, with 15 bases between. The CDR3 sequence is 15 residues long. From germline, CDR1 is SGDLS and CDR2 YYNGEE. Profiling relied on immunoSEQ multiplex PCR, and the TCRdb table lists in-frame clones only, not all of them. Of hundreds of thousands of clones in the sample, 74% are singletons; the top ten hold roughly 1.7%. About this clone itself: Antigen: not known.

This TCR derives from a woman in her twenties or thirties in good health. The rearrangement uses TRBV9 and TRBJ2-3; D perhaps matches TRBD1 (6 bases). The source material was memory CD4+ T cells sorted from blood. The subset was: CD45RA-negative fraction. CDR3 DNA: TGTGCCAGCAGCCCTCGGACAGAAGGGACAGATACGCAGTATTTT. This codes for CASSPRTEGTDTQYF.